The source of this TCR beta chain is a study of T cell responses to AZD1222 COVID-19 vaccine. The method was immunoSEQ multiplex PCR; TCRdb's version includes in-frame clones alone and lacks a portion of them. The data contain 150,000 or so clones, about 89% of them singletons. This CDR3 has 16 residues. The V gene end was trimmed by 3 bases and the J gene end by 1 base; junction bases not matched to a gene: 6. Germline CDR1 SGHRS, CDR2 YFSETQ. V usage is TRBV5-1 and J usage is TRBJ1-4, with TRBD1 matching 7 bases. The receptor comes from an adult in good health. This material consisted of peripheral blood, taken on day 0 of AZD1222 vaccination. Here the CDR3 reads CASSSQGVGTNEKLFF. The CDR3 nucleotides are TGCGCCAGCAGCTCGCAGGGGGTAGGAACTAATGAAAAACTGTTTTTT.